Presented here are 5 T cell receptor beta chains from one specimen sequenced in a study of T cell repertoires in cytomegalovirus infection. Each CDR3 protein gets one entry after TCRdb re-called the reads with MiXCR. The sample consists of 250,000 to 300,000 distinct CDR3 sequences, 9.1% of them appearing once. Sequencing input: PBMCs. The origin of the receptors is a human donor in good health (CMV status not recorded). Some clones in this sample may be carry-over from other donors' samples.

J is TRBJ2-3 and V is TRBV5-6, with 8 bases identical to TRBD2. Germline loops: CDR1 SGHDT, CDR2 YYEEEE. Trimming removed 0 bases from V and 3 bases from J; junction bases left unmatched: 3. This CDR3 has 15 residues. DNA for the CDR3: TGTGCCAGCAGCTTGGGATCTAGCGGGACAGATACGCAGTATTTT. Its protein product is CASSLGSSGTDTQYF.

The table lists this clonotype with a count of one. The chain links TRBV12-3 or TRBV12-4 to TRBJ2-7; 8 bases fit TRBD2. The CDR3 is 15 amino acids. The trim removed 1 base at V and 4 bases at J, leaving 6 bases unmatched. CDR3 in amino acids: CASSLDRASGYEQYF. DNA of the CDR3: TGTGCCAGCAGTTTAGATCGTGCTAGCGGGTACGAGCAGTACTTC.

The chain joins TRBV10-2 to TRBJ2-1; D is unresolved. V was pared by 10 bases and J by 0 bases, with 13 bases between. The germline V gene has CDR1 WSHSY and CDR2 SAAADI. The CDR3 length is 14 residues. CDR3 in DNA: TGCGCCACCAAGGACGTAAGCTCCTACAATGAGCAGTTCTTC. This translates into CATKDVSSYNEQFF.

At least ten counts were recorded for this clonotype. The genes are TRBV7-2 and TRBJ1-5, with 9 bases fitting TRBD1. The CDR3 contains 15 residues. Per the germline V gene, CDR1 is SGHTA and CDR2 is FQGNSA. V dropped 4 bases and J dropped 6; count of bases not matched to a gene: 7. CDR3 nucleotides: TGTGCCAGCAGCTCAGGGACAGGGACGGGTCAGCCCCAGCATTTT. Its translation is CASSSGTGTGQPQHF.

The genes are TRBV5-1 and TRBJ1-3; D unresolved. Germline V CDR1 and CDR2: SGHRS, YFSETQ. The CDR3 has 17 residues. The V and J ends lost 0 bases and 0 bases respectively, with 13 bases between them. The DNA for the CDR3 is TGCGCCAGCAGCTTGGCGATAAGTTCCTTCTCTGGAAACACCATATATTTT. This translates into CASSLAISSFSGNTIYF.